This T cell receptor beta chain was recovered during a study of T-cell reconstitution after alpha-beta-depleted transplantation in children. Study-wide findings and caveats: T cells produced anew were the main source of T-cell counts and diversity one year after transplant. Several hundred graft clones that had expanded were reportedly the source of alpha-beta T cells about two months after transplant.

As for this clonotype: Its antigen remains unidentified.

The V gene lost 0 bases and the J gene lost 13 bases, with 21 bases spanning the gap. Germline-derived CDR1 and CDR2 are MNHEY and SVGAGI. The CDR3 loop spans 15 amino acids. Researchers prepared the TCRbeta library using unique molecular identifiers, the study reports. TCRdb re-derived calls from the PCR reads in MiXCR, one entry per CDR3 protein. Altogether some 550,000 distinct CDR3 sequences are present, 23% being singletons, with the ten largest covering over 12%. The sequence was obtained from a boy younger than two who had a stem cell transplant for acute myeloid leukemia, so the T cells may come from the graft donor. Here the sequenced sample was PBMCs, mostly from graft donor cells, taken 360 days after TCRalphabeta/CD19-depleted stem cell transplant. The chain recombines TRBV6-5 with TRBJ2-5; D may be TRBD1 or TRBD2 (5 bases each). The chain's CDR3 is CASSYSRGGYVPLYF. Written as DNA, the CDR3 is TGTGCCAGCAGTTACTCGAGGGGCGGGTATGTTCCCCTGTACTTC.